The 10 T cell receptor beta chains reported below all come from one sample, sequenced in a study of T cells after yellow fever vaccination. TCRdb processed the 5' RACE reads anew with MiXCR; each CDR3 protein has one entry. This repertoire shows approximately 85,000 distinct CDR3 sequences, 13% found once; its top ten account for around 23%. Here the sequenced sample was CD8+ T cells not binding an NS4B(214-222) dextramer, sorted from PBMCs, taken more than 20 days after the first yellow fever vaccination. The receptors here all came from a man younger than 35 who received the YFV17D yellow fever vaccine.

The gene calls are TRBV4-2 and TRBJ2-7; a possible D gene is TRBD2 (6 bases). The V gene lost 0 bases and the J gene lost 0 bases, with 15 bases spanning the gap. Germline V gene data show CDR1 as LGHNA and CDR2 as YNFKEQ. The CDR3 sequence is 17 residues long. The CDR3 loop reads CASSQDQQGLSSYEQYF. The DNA of the CDR3 is TGTGCCAGCAGCCAAGATCAGCAGGGACTGAGCTCCTACGAGCAGTACTTC.

The V call is TRBV7-9, the J call TRBJ1-1; a possible D gene is TRBD1 (5 bases). V was cut by 7 bases and J by 5 bases, with 11 bases left in between. The CDR3 is made up of 12 amino acids. From germline, CDR1 is SEHNR and CDR2 FQNEAQ (reference sequence). In nucleotides, the CDR3 is TGTGCCAGCACCTCGGGGGGGACTGAAGCTTTCTTT. It is translated as CASTSGGTEAFF.

This rearrangement joins TRBV5-1 to TRBJ1-1; possible D gene TRBD1, 5 bases. The CDR3 extends over 13 amino acids. V gave up 4 bases and J gave up 4 bases, with 11 bases separating them. CDR1 is SGHRS and CDR2 is YFSETQ in the germline V gene. The CDR3 DNA reads TGCGCCAGCAGCCTCGACAGTTCCACTGAAGCTTTCTTT. This codes for CASSLDSSTEAFF.

This clonotype has just a few counts. V gene TRBV7-9 combines with J gene TRBJ1-1; D unclear. Trimming cost V 5 bases and J 5 bases, with 18 bases left between them. Germline CDR1 is SEHNR and CDR2 is FQNEAQ (reference sequence). This CDR3 spans 15 amino acids. CDR3 nucleotides: TGTGCCAGCAGCCTTTCGTGGGGAGAACGGACTGAAGCTTTCTTT. Translating it yields CASSLSWGERTEAFF.

In this sample, this clonotype turned up a few times. The V and J genes are TRBV15 and TRBJ1-1; no firm D call. The CDR3 is 11 residues long. Per the germline V gene, CDR1 is LNHNV and CDR2 is YYDKDF (reference sequence). Trimming removed 3 bases at V and 8 bases at J, with 7 bases between. The CDR3 region is CATSRTSEAFF. CDR3 sequence (DNA): TGTGCCACCAGCAGGACATCGGAAGCTTTCTTT. Together with reference TRBV15 and TRBJ1-1, the CDR3 gives the full variable domain: DAMVIQNPRYQVTQFGKPVTLSCSQTLNHNVMYWYQQKSSQAPKLLFHYYDKDFNNEADTPDNFQSRRPNTSFCFLDIRSPGLGDTAMYLCATSRTSEAFFGQGTRLTVV.

This chain connects TRBV4-3 to TRBJ1-2; D unresolved. The CDR3 spans 13 residues. The V gene's germline CDR1 is LGHNA and CDR2 YSLEER. The V and J ends lost 4 bases and 4 bases respectively, with 10 bases between them. The CDR3 DNA reads TGCGCCAGCAGCCCGGGGTCCCTCTATGGCTACACCTTC. This encodes CASSPGSLYGYTF.

This clonotype was detected only a few times. This chain connects TRBV7-6 to TRBJ2-7; D gene unclear. V shed 5 bases and J shed 6 bases, with 11 bases lying between them. The germline V gene encodes CDR1 SGHVS and CDR2 FNYEAQ. The CDR3 extends over 12 amino acids. CDR3 sequence: CASSTPPGEQYF. In DNA form, the CDR3 reads TGTGCCAGCAGCACTCCACCGGGCGAGCAGTACTTC.

In DNA, the CDR3 is TGCGCCAGCAGCATCACAGGGAGGGACGAGCAGTACTTC. Protein: CASSITGRDEQYF. The V gene is TRBV5-1, the J gene TRBJ2-7; D is possibly TRBD2 (7 bases). Germline V CDR1 and CDR2: SGHRS, YFSETQ. V lost 4 bases to trimming and J lost 5 bases, with 13 bases between them. The CDR3 is made up of 13 amino acids.

The J gene is TRBJ2-3, the V gene TRBV3-1; 12 nucleotides line up with TRBD2. The CDR3 extends over 17 amino acids. Unmatched junction bases numbered 15, after V lost 11 bases and J lost 3 bases. Germline loops: CDR1 LGHDT, CDR2 YNNKEL (reference sequence). The CDR3 region has the DNA TGTGCCTCCTGCCAACGGCTAGCGGGGGGGCCGACAGATACGCAGTATTTT. Residues: CASCQRLAGGPTDTQYF.

V gene TRBV3-1 combines with J gene TRBJ2-7, with TRBD1 as a possible D gene (7 bases). The V gene's germline CDR1 is LGHDT and CDR2 YNNKEL (reference sequence). The length of the CDR3 is 17 residues. V was trimmed by 1 base and J by 0 bases, leaving 16 bases between them. DNA for the CDR3: TGTGCCAGCAGCCAAGGCCTGGCGGGGACAGTCTCCTACGAGCAGTACTTC. It translates to CASSQGLAGTVSYEQYF.